The rows below give T cell receptor beta chains drawn from one sample of a study of blood T cell repertoires in COVID-19. Profiling relied on immunoSEQ multiplex PCR, and the TCRdb table lists in-frame clones only, not all of them. This sample has under 200,000 clones; approximately 85% occur once, and the top ten carry under 8.5%. The specimen was peripheral blood. The receptors come from a man in his forties who had recovered from COVID-19. Each CDR3 is given with its conserved first and last residue. Fields, in order: J gene, clone size, V gene, D gene, CDR3 protein, CDR3 DNA. The D gene is left open where the match is weak. Size tells how often a clone was seen (once, few, many) or the class of an expanded clone, and some rows leave it out.

TRBJ1-4	NA	TRBV28	TRBD1	CASSNRGRDEKLFF	TGTGCCAGCAGCAACAGGGGGCGTGATGAAAAACTGTTTTTT
TRBJ1-1	NA	TRBV4-3	NA	CASSPQGSGFMNTEAFF	TGCGCCAGCAGCCCCCAAGGGTCGGGGTTCATGAACACTGAAGCTTTCTTT
TRBJ2-3	NA	TRBV2	NA	CASGPGWTDTQYF	TGTGCCAGCGGGCCAGGGTGGACAGATACGCAGTATTTT
TRBJ1-4	NA	TRBV30	NA	CAWNFGTSDEKLFF	TGTGCCTGGAACTTCGGGACAAGTGATGAAAAACTGTTTTTT
TRBJ2-5	once	TRBV5-4	TRBD2	CASSAPGLAETQYF	TGTGCCAGCAGCGCCCCGGGACTAGCAGAGACCCAGTACTTC
TRBJ2-6	once	TRBV3-1/TRBV3-2	NA	CASSPRVSGANVLTF	TGTGCCAGCAGCCCGCGGGTCTCTGGGGCCAACGTCCTGACTTTC
TRBJ2-2	NA	TRBV29-1	NA	CSVVGGVNTGELFF	TGCAGCGTTGTCGGAGGGGTCAACACCGGGGAGCTGTTTTTT
TRBJ2-5	once	TRBV6-1	NA	CASSEDQGLGQETQYF	TGTGCCAGCAGTGAAGATCAGGGGTTAGGGCAAGAGACCCAGTACTTC
TRBJ1-5	NA	TRBV5-6	NA	CASSLAQNQPQHF	TGTGCCAGCAGCTTGGCCCAGAATCAGCCCCAGCATTTT
TRBJ2-3	NA	TRBV27	NA	CASSLSMRPSTDTQYF	TGTGCCAGCAGTTTATCAATGCGGCCCAGCACAGATACGCAGTATTTT
TRBJ2-2	NA	TRBV7-8	NA	CASSYGTNTGELFF	TGTGCCAGCAGCTACGGGACTAACACCGGGGAGCTGTTTTTT
TRBJ1-2	NA	TRBV4-3	NA	CASSQEGGSYYGYTF	TGCGCCAGCAGCCAAGAAGGGGGTTCGTACTATGGCTACACCTTC
TRBJ2-1	few	TRBV12-3/TRBV12-4	TRBD1	CASSSGQGHEQFF	TGTGCCAGCAGCTCGGGACAGGGGCATGAGCAGTTCTTC
TRBJ2-7	NA	TRBV19	TRBD1	CASSIRGTGDGEQYF	TGTGCCAGTAGTATTCGGGGGACAGGGGATGGAGAGCAGTACTTC
TRBJ2-4	NA	TRBV2	TRBD1	CASSDRGSLAKNIQYF	TGTGCCAGCAGCGACAGGGGGTCTCTAGCCAAAAACATTCAGTACTTC
TRBJ2-7	NA	TRBV27	NA	CASAGPGLEQYF	TGTGCCAGCGCAGGGCCCGGTTTGGAGCAGTACTTC
TRBJ1-2	NA	TRBV2	NA	CASTTGLGYGYTF	TGTGCCAGCACTACAGGGTTGGGATATGGCTACACCTTC
TRBJ1-4	NA	TRBV3-1/TRBV3-2	NA	CASSQEVRGSEKLFF	TGTGCCAGCAGCCAAGAGGTCAGGGGATCTGAAAAACTGTTTTTT
TRBJ1-6	few	TRBV7-6	NA	CASSLGMGSPLHF	TGTGCCAGCAGCTTAGGCATGGGCTCACCCCTCCACTTT
TRBJ2-5	NA	TRBV7-9	NA	CASSLPPETQYF	TGTGCCAGCAGCCTACCCCCCGAGACCCAGTACTTC
TRBJ1-1	NA	TRBV3-1/TRBV3-2	TRBD1	CASSQMTGLEAFF	TGTGCCAGCAGCCAAATGACAGGGTTGGAAGCTTTCTTT
TRBJ2-5	NA	TRBV19	TRBD2	CASSITLAGSETQYF	TGTGCCAGTAGTATCACTCTAGCGGGCTCAGAGACCCAGTACTTC
TRBJ2-7	NA	TRBV6-6	NA	CASSAGRPGPYEQYF	TGTGCCAGCAGTGCTGGCCGACCAGGCCCCTACGAGCAGTACTTC
TRBJ1-2	NA	TRBV12-3/TRBV12-4	NA	CASSLGLGGGYTF	TGTGCCAGCAGTTTAGGGCTAGGGGGTGGCTACACCTTC
TRBJ2-7	NA	TRBV4-2	NA	CASSQTAAGGEQYF	TGTGCCAGCAGCCAAACGGCTGCCGGGGGCGAGCAGTACTTC
TRBJ2-7	NA	TRBV5-6	TRBD1	CASSSTGTGAHEQYF	TGTGCCAGCAGCTCTACCGGGACAGGGGCCCACGAGCAGTACTTC
TRBJ2-5	few	TRBV30	TRBD2	CAWRARTSGETQYF	TGTGCCTGGAGAGCGAGGACTAGCGGAGAGACCCAGTACTTC